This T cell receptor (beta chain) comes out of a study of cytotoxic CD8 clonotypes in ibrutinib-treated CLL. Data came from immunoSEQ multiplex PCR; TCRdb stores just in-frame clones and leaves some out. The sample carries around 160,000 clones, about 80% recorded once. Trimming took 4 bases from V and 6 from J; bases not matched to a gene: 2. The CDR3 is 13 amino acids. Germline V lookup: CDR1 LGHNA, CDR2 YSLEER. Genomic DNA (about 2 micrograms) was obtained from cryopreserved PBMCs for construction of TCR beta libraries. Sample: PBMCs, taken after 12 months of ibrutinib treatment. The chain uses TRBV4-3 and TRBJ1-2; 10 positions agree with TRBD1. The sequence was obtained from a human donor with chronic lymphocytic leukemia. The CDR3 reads CASSPGTGDGYTF. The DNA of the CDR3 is TGCGCCAGCAGCCCAGGGACAGGGGATGGCTACACCTTC.